The present entry profiles one TCR beta chain with its context. This sample was included in a study of blood T cell repertoires in COVID-19. The CDR3 sequence is 15 residues long. From germline, CDR1 is MDHEN and CDR2 SYDVKM. V lost 4 bases, J lost 1 base, and 11 bases lay in between. Clones were read by immunoSEQ multiplex PCR, and TCRdb kept only the in-frame ones, dropping some. The sample holds more than 60,000 clones, more than 70% seen once. The chain combines TRBV28 with TRBJ1-3; unclear D gene. Sequencing used peripheral blood. This TCR was recovered from a woman aged 45-65 years with active or convalescent COVID-19. In nucleotides, the CDR3 is TGTGCCAGCAGTTCAACGACATTGTCTGGAAACACCATATATTTT. Protein product: CASSSTTLSGNTIYF.